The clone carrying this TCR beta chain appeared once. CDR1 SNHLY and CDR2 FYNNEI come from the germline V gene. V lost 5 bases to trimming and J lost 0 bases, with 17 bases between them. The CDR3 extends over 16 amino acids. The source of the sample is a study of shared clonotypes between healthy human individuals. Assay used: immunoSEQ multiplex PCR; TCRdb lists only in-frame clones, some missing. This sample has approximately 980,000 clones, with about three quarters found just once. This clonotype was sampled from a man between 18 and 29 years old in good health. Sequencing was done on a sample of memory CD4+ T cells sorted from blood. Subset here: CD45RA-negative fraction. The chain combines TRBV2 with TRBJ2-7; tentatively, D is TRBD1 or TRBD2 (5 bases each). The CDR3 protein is CASSFNSGRSSYEQYF. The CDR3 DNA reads TGTGCCAGCAGTTTTAATTCGGGACGGAGCTCCTACGAGCAGTACTTC.